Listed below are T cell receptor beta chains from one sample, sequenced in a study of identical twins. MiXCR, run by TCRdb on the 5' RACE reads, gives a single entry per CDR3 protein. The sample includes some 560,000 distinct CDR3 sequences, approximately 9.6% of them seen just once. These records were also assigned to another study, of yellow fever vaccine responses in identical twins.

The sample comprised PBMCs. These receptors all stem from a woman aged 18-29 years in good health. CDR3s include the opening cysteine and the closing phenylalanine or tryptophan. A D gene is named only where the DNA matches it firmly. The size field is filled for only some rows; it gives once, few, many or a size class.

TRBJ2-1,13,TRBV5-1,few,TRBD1,CASSWNRQGLKFF,TGCGCCAGCAGCTGGAACCGACAGGGTTTAAAGTTCTTC
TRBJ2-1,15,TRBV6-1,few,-,CASSAGSSKYNEQFF,TGTGCCAGCAGTGCCGGCAGCTCCAAGTACAATGAGCAGTTCTTC
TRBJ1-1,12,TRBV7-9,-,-,CACSLAKGRAFF,TGTGCCTGCAGCTTAGCCAAGGGAAGGGCTTTCTTT
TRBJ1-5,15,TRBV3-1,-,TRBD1,CASSQTGGSGQPQHF,TGTGCCAGCAGCCAAACAGGGGGCTCCGGTCAGCCCCAGCATTTT
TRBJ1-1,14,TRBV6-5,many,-,CASSYGQMNTEAFF,TGTGCCAGCAGTTACGGACAGATGAACACTGAAGCTTTCTTT
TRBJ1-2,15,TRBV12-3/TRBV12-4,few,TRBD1,CASSLAGQGWYGYTF,TGTGCCAGCAGTTTGGCAGGACAGGGATGGTATGGCTACACCTTC
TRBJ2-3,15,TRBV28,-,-,CASSWGRGGTDTQYF,TGTGCCAGCAGTTGGGGAAGGGGGGGCACAGATACGCAGTATTTT
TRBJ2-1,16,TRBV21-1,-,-,CASSRPTSGGSGEQFF,TGTGCCAGCAGCCGACCCACTAGCGGGGGATCCGGTGAGCAGTTCTTC
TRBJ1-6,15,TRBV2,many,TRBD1,CASSTRGTVHSPLHF,TGTGCCAGCAGTACCCGGGGGACAGTCCATTCACCCCTCCACTTT
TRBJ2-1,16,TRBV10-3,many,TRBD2,CAIRVAGEEGSNEQFF,TGTGCCATCAGGGTAGCGGGAGAGGAGGGGTCAAATGAGCAGTTCTTC
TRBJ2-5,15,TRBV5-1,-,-,CASSSRHGYQETQYF,TGCGCCAGCAGCTCACGACACGGATACCAAGAGACCCAGTACTTC
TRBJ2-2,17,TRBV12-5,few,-,CASGLHPAGENTGELFF,TGTGCTAGTGGTTTGCACCCCGCGGGTGAGAATACCGGGGAGCTGTTTTTT
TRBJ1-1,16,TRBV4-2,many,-,CASSRPKQDPNTEAFF,TGTGCCAGCAGCCGCCCGAAACAGGACCCGAACACTGAAGCTTTCTTT
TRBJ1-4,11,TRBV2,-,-,CASSPKEKLFF,TGTGCCAGCAGCCCAAAGGAAAAACTGTTTTTT
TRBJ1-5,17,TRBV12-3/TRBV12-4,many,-,CASSFTPGGTSNQPQHF,TGTGCCAGCAGTTTTACTCCGGGTGGGACGAGCAATCAGCCCCAGCATTTT
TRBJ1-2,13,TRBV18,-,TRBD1,CASSPETGEFYTF,TGTGCCAGCTCACCTGAGACAGGGGAGTTCTACACCTTC
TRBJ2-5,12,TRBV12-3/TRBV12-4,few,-,CASTTRRETQYF,TGTGCCAGCACCACTCGAAGGGAGACCCAGTACTTC
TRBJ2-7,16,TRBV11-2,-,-,CASSPEQGSNSYEQYF,TGTGCCAGCAGCCCGGAACAGGGCTCAAACTCCTACGAGCAGTACTTC
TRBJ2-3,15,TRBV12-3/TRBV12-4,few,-,CASSQSVRGTDTQYF,TGTGCCAGCAGTCAATCCGTACGGGGCACAGATACGCAGTATTTT
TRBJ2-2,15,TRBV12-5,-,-,CASGLAKTNTGELFF,TGTGCTAGTGGGCTTGCAAAGACGAACACCGGGGAGCTGTTTTTT
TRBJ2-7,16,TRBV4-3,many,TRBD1,CASSQDVGTETYEQYF,TGCGCCAGCAGCCAAGACGTAGGGACAGAAACCTACGAGCAGTACTTC
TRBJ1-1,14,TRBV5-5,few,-,CASSLEDLSTEAFF,TGTGCCAGCAGCTTGGAAGACCTAAGCACTGAAGCTTTCTTT
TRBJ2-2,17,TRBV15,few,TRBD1,CATSRMTGVRGTGELFF,TGTGCCACCAGCAGAATGACAGGGGTACGGGGCACCGGGGAGCTGTTTTTT
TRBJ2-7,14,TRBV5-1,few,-,CASSLEPGQREQYF,TGCGCCAGCAGCTTAGAGCCCGGTCAGAGAGAGCAGTACTTC
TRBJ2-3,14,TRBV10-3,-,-,CAIRRDSTTDTQYF,TGTGCCATCAGGCGGGACAGTACCACAGATACGCAGTATTTT
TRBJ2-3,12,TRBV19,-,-,CASSIGAFTQYF,TGTGCCAGTAGTATAGGGGCTTTTACGCAGTATTTT
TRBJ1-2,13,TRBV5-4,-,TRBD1,CASSSWTGEGYTF,TGTGCCAGCAGCTCCTGGACAGGGGAGGGCTACACCTTC
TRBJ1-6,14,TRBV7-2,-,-,CASSLLLRYSPLHF,TGTGCCAGCAGCTTACTCCTTCGGTATTCACCCCTCCACTTT
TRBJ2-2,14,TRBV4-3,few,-,CASSQEWSPRELFF,TGCGCCAGCAGCCAAGAATGGTCCCCTCGGGAGCTGTTTTTT
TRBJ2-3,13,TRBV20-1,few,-,CSARYKWTDTQYF,TGCAGTGCTAGGTATAAATGGACAGATACGCAGTATTTT
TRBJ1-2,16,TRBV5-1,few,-,CASSSPPGVGHYGYTF,TGCGCCAGCAGCTCACCTCCGGGAGTCGGGCACTATGGCTACACCTTC
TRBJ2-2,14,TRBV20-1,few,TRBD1,CSAPDRPNTGELFF,TGCAGTGCTCCGGACAGGCCGAACACCGGGGAGCTGTTTTTT
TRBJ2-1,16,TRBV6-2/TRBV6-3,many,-,CASSYSMRGSDNEQFF,TGTGCCAGCAGTTACTCGATGAGGGGATCGGACAATGAGCAGTTCTTC
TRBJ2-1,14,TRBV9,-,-,CASSTRPPNNEQFF,TGTGCCAGCAGCACCCGTCCCCCTAACAATGAGCAGTTCTTC
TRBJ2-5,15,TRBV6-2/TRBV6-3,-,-,CASSYGSSSQETQYF,TGTGCCAGCAGTTACGGAAGTAGTTCGCAAGAGACCCAGTACTTC
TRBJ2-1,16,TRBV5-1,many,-,CASSLPTGGSYNEQFF,TGCGCCAGCAGCTTGCCGACTGGCGGTTCCTACAATGAGCAGTTCTTC
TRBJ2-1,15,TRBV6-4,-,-,CASSDRGGGYNEQFF,TGTGCCAGCAGTGACAGGGGGGGCGGCTACAATGAGCAGTTCTTC
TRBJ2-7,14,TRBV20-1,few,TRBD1,CSASPGQGAYEQYF,TGCAGTGCTAGCCCGGGACAGGGGGCCTACGAGCAGTACTTC
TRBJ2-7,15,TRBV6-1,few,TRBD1,CASSDRDRAPYEQYF,TGTGCCAGCAGCGACCGGGACAGGGCTCCCTACGAGCAGTACTTC
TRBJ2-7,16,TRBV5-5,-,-,CASSLGLSVLAYEQYF,TGTGCCAGCAGCTTGGGTCTGTCAGTTCTGGCCTACGAGCAGTACTTC